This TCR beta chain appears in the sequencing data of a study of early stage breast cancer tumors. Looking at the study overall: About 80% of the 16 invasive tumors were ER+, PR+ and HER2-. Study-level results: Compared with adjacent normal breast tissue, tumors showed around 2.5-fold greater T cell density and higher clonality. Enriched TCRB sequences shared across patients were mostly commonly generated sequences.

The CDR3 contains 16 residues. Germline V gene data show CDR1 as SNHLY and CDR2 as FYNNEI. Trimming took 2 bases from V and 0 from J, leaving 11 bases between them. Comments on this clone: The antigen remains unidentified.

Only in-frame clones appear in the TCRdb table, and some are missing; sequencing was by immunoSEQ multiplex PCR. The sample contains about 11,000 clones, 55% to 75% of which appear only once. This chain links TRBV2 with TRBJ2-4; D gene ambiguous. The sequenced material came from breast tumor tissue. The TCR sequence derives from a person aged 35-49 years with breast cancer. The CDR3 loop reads CASSERSFLAKNIQYF. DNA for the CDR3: TGTGCCAGCAGTGAACGGAGTTTCCTAGCCAAAAACATTCAGTACTTC. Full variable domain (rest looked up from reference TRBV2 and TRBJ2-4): EPEVTQTPSHQVTQMGQEVILRCVPISNHLYFYWYRQILGQKVEFLVSFYNNEISEKSEIFDDQFSVERPDGSNFTLKIRSTKLEDSAMYFCASSERSFLAKNIQYFGAGTRLSVL.